This is a list of T cell receptor beta chains from one sample in a study of OX40 agonist ivuxolimab in advanced cancers. TCRdb's table, derived via immunoSEQ multiplex PCR, lists solely in-frame clones and lacks some. The sample contains about 76,000 clones, approximately 85% of which appear only once. Source: CD4+ or CD8+ T cells sorted from blood, taken in a trial of the OX40 agonist ivuxolimab. Receptors originate from an adult with an advanced solid tumor such as melanoma, head and neck, liver or kidney cancer. Each CDR3 is given with its conserved first and last residue. Each record gives: D gene, V gene, clone size, J gene, CDR3 DNA, CDR3 protein. D genes are given only for firm matches. Some rows have no size entry. The others give once, few or many, or a class for an expanded clone.

>-|TRBV14|few|TRBJ2-7
TGTGCCAGCAGCCTCGGACTACAGGGTTACGAGCAGTACTTC
CASSLGLQGYEQYF
>-|TRBV5-5|-|TRBJ1-1
TGTGCCAGCAGCGTTACAGGGACCACTGAAGCTTTCTTT
CASSVTGTTEAFF
>TRBD1|TRBV11-2|-|TRBJ2-6
TGTGCCAGCAGCTCCCTAGGGACAGCCGGGGCCAACGTCCTGACTTTC
CASSSLGTAGANVLTF
>-|TRBV28|-|TRBJ1-2
TGTGCCAGCAGTTTGCCACGACTTTCCGGCTACACCTTC
CASSLPRLSGYTF
>TRBD1|TRBV30|-|TRBJ1-6
TGTGCCTGGAGTGTAGGGGGCGCAGGGGACTCACCCCTCCACTTT
CAWSVGGAGDSPLHF
>-|TRBV5-5|-|TRBJ1-2
TGTGCCAGCAGCTTGTCCGGCCAGGTACGGCTTGATGGCTATGGCTACACCTTC
CASSLSGQVRLDGYGYTF
>TRBD1|TRBV19|once|TRBJ2-7
TGTGCCAGTAGCAGGGGACAGGGTGGCCTATACGAGCAGTACTTC
CASSRGQGGLYEQYF
>-|TRBV19|-|TRBJ2-4
TGTGCCAGTAGACCCGGACAGACTACTATTCAGTACTTC
CASRPGQTTIQYF
>TRBD1|TRBV5-1|-|TRBJ2-7
TGCGCCAGCAGCCCGCTGGACAGGCAGGGCGAGCAGTACTTC
CASSPLDRQGEQYF
>TRBD1|TRBV5-8|-|TRBJ1-6
TGTGCCAGCAGCGGGGGACAGAATAATTCACCCCTCCACTTT
CASSGGQNNSPLHF
>TRBD1|TRBV27|-|TRBJ1-2
TGTGCCAGCACGGCAGGGGGCCCCCCTAACTATGGCTACACCTTC
CASTAGGPPNYGYTF
>-|TRBV12-5|-|TRBJ2-5
TGTGCTAGTGGTTTGACAGGGAAGGAGACCCAGTACTTC
CASGLTGKETQYF
>-|TRBV6-6|-|TRBJ2-1
TGTGCCAGCAGGAAGGGGGAGCAGTTCTTC
CASRKGEQFF
>-|TRBV11-1|-|TRBJ1-2
TGTGCCAGCAGCTTAGTCGTGGGAGTTGATGGCTACACCTTC
CASSLVVGVDGYTF
>-|TRBV5-4|-|TRBJ1-5
TGTGCCAGCAGCTTGGAACCAGCAAATCAGCCCCAGCATTTT
CASSLEPANQPQHF